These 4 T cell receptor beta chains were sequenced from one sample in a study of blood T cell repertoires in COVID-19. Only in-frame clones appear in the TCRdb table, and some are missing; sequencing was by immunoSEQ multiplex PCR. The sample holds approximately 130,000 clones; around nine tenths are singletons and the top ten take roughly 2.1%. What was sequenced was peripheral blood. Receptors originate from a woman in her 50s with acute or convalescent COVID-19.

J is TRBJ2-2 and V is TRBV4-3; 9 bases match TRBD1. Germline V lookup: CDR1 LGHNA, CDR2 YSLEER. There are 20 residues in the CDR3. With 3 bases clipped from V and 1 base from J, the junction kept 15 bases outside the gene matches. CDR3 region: CASSHTPRGQGKLNTGELFF. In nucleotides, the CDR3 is TGCGCCAGCAGCCATACCCCGAGGGGACAGGGTAAGTTGAACACCGGGGAGCTGTTTTTT.

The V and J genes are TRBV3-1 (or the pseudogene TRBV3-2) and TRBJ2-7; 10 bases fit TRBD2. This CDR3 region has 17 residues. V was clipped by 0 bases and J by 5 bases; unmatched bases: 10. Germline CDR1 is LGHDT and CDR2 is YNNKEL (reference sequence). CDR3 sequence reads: CASSQDLGLAGDHEQYF. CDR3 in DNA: TGTGCCAGCAGCCAAGATCTTGGGCTAGCGGGAGACCACGAGCAGTACTTC.

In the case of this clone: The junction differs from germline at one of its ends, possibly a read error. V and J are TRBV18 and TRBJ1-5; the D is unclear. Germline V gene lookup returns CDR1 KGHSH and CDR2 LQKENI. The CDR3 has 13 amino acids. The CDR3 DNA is TGTGCCAGCTCCCCACTCAGGAATCAGCCCCAGCATTTT. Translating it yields CASSPLRNQPQHF. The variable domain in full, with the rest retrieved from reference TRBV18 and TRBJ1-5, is NAGVMQNPRHLVRRRGQEARLRCSPMKGHSHVYWYRQLPEEGLKFMVYLQKENIIDESGMPKERFSAEFPKEGPSILRIQQVVRGDSAAYFCASSPLRNQPQHFGDGTRLSIL.

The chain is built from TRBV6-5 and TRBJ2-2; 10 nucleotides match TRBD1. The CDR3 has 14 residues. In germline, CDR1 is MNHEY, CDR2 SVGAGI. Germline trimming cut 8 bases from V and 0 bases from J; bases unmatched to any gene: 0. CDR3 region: CASGTGANTGELFF. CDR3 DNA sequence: TGTGCCAGCGGGACAGGGGCGAACACCGGGGAGCTGTTTTTT.